A single sample is the source of the 18 T cell receptor beta chains below, sequenced in a study of CD8+ T cells in alopecia areata. Once RNA had been extracted, it was reverse transcribed into cDNA to act as the sequencing template. Method: immunoSEQ multiplex PCR; TCRdb's copy keeps in-frame clones and lacks some. Of about 140,000 clones listed, approximately 51% are singletons. This material consisted of CD4+ T cells sorted from blood, taken at week 0. The receptors here all came from a human donor with alopecia areata.

This rearrangement joins TRBV7-2 to TRBJ1-5; 12 bases agree with TRBD1. Unmatched junction bases numbered 3, after V lost 3 bases and J lost 6 bases. The germline gives CDR1 SGHTA, CDR2 FQGNSA. The CDR3 spans 15 residues. The CDR3 sequence: CASSLGQGATQPQHF. The CDR3 bases are TGTGCCAGCAGCTTGGGACAGGGGGCGACTCAGCCCCAGCATTTT.

The chain has TRBV29-1 and TRBJ1-1, with D unclear. The V gene's germline CDR1 is SQVTM and CDR2 ANQGSEA. This CDR3 is built from 13 residues. V lost 8 bases to trimming and J lost 1 base, with 14 bases between them. CDR3 residues: CSFSLAGNTEAFF. Here the CDR3 DNA reads TGCAGCTTCTCCCTGGCAGGGAACACTGAAGCTTTCTTT.

The chain carries TRBV29-1 and TRBJ1-5; 7 bases match TRBD1. V gave up 6 bases and J gave up 4 bases; unmatched junction bases: 6. This CDR3 comprises 13 residues. CDR1 and CDR2 from the germline V gene are SQVTM and ANQGSEA. The CDR3 sequence: CSVATGENQPQHF. CDR3 nucleotides: TGCAGCGTGGCCACAGGGGAGAATCAGCCCCAGCATTTT. The full variable domain, its missing parts supplied by reference TRBV29-1 and TRBJ1-5, is SAVISQKPSRDICQRGTSLTIQCQVDSQVTMMFWYRQQPGQSLTLIATANQGSEATYESGFVIDKFPISRPNLTFSTLTVSNMSPEDSSIYLCSVATGENQPQHFGDGTRLSIL.

This clone appeared a few times. The chain carries TRBV29-1 and TRBJ2-7; 9 nucleotides line up with TRBD2. V lost 7 bases, J lost 1 base, and 11 bases stayed unmatched. This CDR3 comprises 15 residues. Germline loops: CDR1 SQVTM, CDR2 ANQGSEA. Here the CDR3 DNA reads TGCAGCGCCTTAGCGGGGGCGACCAAATCCTACGAGCAGTACTTC. Residues: CSALAGATKSYEQYF.

The chain couples TRBV6-4 to TRBJ2-3; TRBD1 agrees at 9 bases. The J segment lost 3 bases and the V segment lost 7 bases, leaving 5 bases of the junction unmatched. The germline CDR1 and CDR2 sequences are MRHNA and SNTAGT. The CDR3 has 14 residues. CDR3 nucleotide sequence: TGTGCCAGCAAACAGGACAGGGGAACAGATACGCAGTATTTT. Its protein product is CASKQDRGTDTQYF.

This clone was counted a few times. This sequence joins TRBV29-1 and TRBJ2-1; TRBD1 matches at 9 bases. V lost 6 bases to trimming and J lost 6 bases; unmatched junction nucleotides: 6. Per germline, CDR1 SQVTM and CDR2 ANQGSEA. The CDR3 length is 13 residues. The CDR3 DNA is TGCAGCGTGGACGACAGGGGGGGCAATGAGCAGTTCTTC. Amino acids: CSVDDRGGNEQFF.

The chain carries TRBV18 and TRBJ2-5; 12 bases map to TRBD2. Germline V CDR1 and CDR2: KGHSH, LQKENI. The CDR3 covers 22 residues. V lost 4 bases to trimming and J lost 3 bases; unmatched junction nucleotides: 24. The CDR3 region is CASSQVSTSGRREIPPKETQYF. CDR3 coding DNA: TGTGCCAGCTCACAAGTCTCGACTAGCGGGAGAAGGGAGATCCCACCCAAAGAGACCCAGTACTTC.

The CDR3 loop reads CASSPRTHEQFF. CDR3 nucleotides: TGTGCCAGCAGTCCACGGACCCATGAGCAGTTCTTC. The chain joins TRBV25-1 to TRBJ2-1, with D uncertain. CDR1 and CDR2 (germline): MGHDK, SYGVNS. V was trimmed by 5 bases and J by 8 bases, leaving 10 bases between them. The CDR3 runs to 12 residues.

In its sample, this clone was seen a few times. The chain carries TRBV6-6 and TRBJ2-3; D gene ambiguous. Trimming left V 7 bases short and J 0 bases short, with 5 bases between. Germline V gene sequence: CDR1 MNHNY, CDR2 SVGAGI (reference sequence). The CDR3 extends over 12 amino acids. The CDR3 here is CASIGSTDTQYF. CDR3 coding DNA: TGTGCCAGCATTGGGAGCACAGATACGCAGTATTTT.

V is TRBV23-1 and J is TRBJ2-1, with a possible D match to TRBD1 (6 bases). TRBV23-1 is an ORF for which the function is uncertain. Between the trimmed V and J ends, which lost 3 bases and 7 bases, there was a span of 16 bases. The CDR3 runs to 15 residues. The CDR3 DNA reads TGCGCCAGCAGTCACAGGGGACCCCAAATAAATGAGCAGTTCTTC. This translates into CASSHRGPQINEQFF.

This clone was recorded a few times. The V and J genes are TRBV29-1 and TRBJ2-7; 11 positions agree with TRBD1. The CDR3 extends over 14 amino acids. V shed 1 base and J 5 bases; nucleotides not matched to a gene: 4. CDR1 and CDR2 from the germline V gene are SQVTM and ANQGSEA. CDR3 nucleotide sequence: TGCAGCGTTGAAGTAGGACAGGGGGCTGACGAGCAGTACTTC. It translates to CSVEVGQGADEQYF.

This clone has a handful of counts. The chain has TRBV5-6 and TRBJ1-2; possible D gene TRBD1, 5 bases. The germline V gene encodes CDR1 SGHDT and CDR2 YYEEEE. Trimming left V 4 bases short and J 4 bases short, with 17 bases between. The CDR3 consists of 15 residues. The CDR3 is CASSPNMGQLYGYTF. The DNA of the CDR3 is TGTGCCAGCAGCCCAAACATGGGGCAGCTCTATGGCTACACCTTC. The variable domain in full, completed from reference TRBV5-6 and TRBJ1-2, reads DAGVTQSPTHLIKTRGQQVTLRCSPKSGHDTVSWYQQALGQGPQFIFQYYEEEERQRGNFPDRFSGHQFPNYSSELNVNALLLGDSALYLCASSPNMGQLYGYTFGSGTRLTVV.

The CDR3 is CSVEQGSYEQYF. CDR3 nucleotide sequence: TGCAGCGTTGAGCAGGGGTCCTACGAGCAGTACTTC. V usage is TRBV29-1 and J usage is TRBJ2-7, with D possibly TRBD1 on 6 matching bases. V was trimmed by 3 bases and J by 1 base, leaving 7 bases between them. This CDR3 is 12 amino acids long. Germline values: CDR1 SQVTM, CDR2 ANQGSEA.

The chain combines TRBV5-4 with TRBJ2-1; 10 bases map to TRBD2. The CDR3 contains 17 residues. J lost 10 bases, V lost 3 bases, and 16 bases had no gene match. The germline V gene encodes CDR1 SGHNT and CDR2 YYREEE (reference sequence). The CDR3 reads CASSSGQIAGGLGEQFF. The CDR3 region has the DNA TGTGCCAGCAGCTCGGGTCAGATAGCGGGAGGTCTGGGGGAGCAGTTCTTC.

In its sample, this clone was seen once. CDR3: CSARWRYEQYF. The CDR3 nucleotides read TGCAGTGCTAGATGGAGGTACGAGCAGTACTTC. The V call is TRBV20-1, the J call TRBJ2-7; TRBD2 is a possible D gene (5 bases). Trimming shortened V by 2 bases and J by 4 bases, and 6 bases separated the two germline ends. The CDR3 is 11 residues long. The germline CDR1 and CDR2 sequences are DFQATT and SNEGSKA (reference sequence).

Only a few counts were recorded for this clone. This sequence joins TRBV30 and TRBJ2-3, with 7 bases aligning to TRBD1. The V and J ends lost 3 bases and 0 bases, in that order; junction bases with no gene match: 12. The CDR3 contains 17 residues. From germline, CDR1 is GTSNPN and CDR2 SVGIG (reference sequence). CDR3 residues: CAWSRAVGTASTDTQYF. The CDR3 bases are TGTGCCTGGAGCCGGGCGGTGGGGACAGCTAGCACAGATACGCAGTATTTT.

This clone turned up a few times. The chain links TRBV2 to TRBJ1-5; D is unclear. Germline values: CDR1 SNHLY, CDR2 FYNNEI. V was trimmed by 8 bases and J by 6 bases, leaving 11 bases between them. The length of the CDR3 is 12 residues. CDR3 sequence reads: CASAAAGQPQHF. In DNA form, the CDR3 reads TGTGCCAGCGCCGCCGCGGGTCAGCCCCAGCATTTT. The whole variable domain, remainder taken from reference TRBV2 and TRBJ1-5, is EPEVTQTPSHQVTQMGQEVILRCVPISNHLYFYWYRQILGQKVEFLVSFYNNEISEKSEIFDDQFSVERPDGSNFTLKIRSTKLEDSAMYFCASAAAGQPQHFGDGTRLSIL.

In its sample, this clone was seen a few times. The rearrangement links TRBV7-9 to TRBJ2-7; TRBD2 matches at 8 bases. CDR1 is SEHNR and CDR2 is FQNEAQ in the germline V gene (reference sequence). CDR3 length: 17 amino acids. V was clipped by 1 base and J by 5 bases; unmatched bases: 13. The CDR3 DNA reads as TGTGCCAGCAGCTTAGACGGCGCCAGCGGGGGTTTTGACGAGCAGTACTTC. Its translation: CASSLDGASGGFDEQYF.